The source of this TCR beta chain is a study of blood T cells in healthy people across ages. CDR3 size: 14 residues. Germline loops: CDR1 MNHEY, CDR2 SMNVEV (reference sequence). V was cut by 3 bases and J by 5 bases, with 11 bases left in between. Sample-barcoded 5' priming and a J-beta primer mix drove a second PCR of roughly 7 to 11 cycles. TCRdb redid the calling of the 5' RACE reads with MiXCR, one entry per CDR3 protein. Of nearly 800,000 distinct CDR3 sequences in the sample, 20% to 25% were seen once. These sequences were also reported in another study, on T cells of mothers and their children.

The V gene is TRBV27, the J gene TRBJ2-1; D unresolved. The receptor was isolated from a boy aged 5-17 years in good health. The sample taken for sequencing was blood. The CDR3 sequence is CASSLARPNNEQFF. CDR3 nucleotide sequence: TGTGCCAGCAGTTTGGCCAGGCCAAACAATGAGCAGTTCTTC.